The 6 T cell receptor beta chains in this list originate from one sample, sequenced in a study of Graves' ophthalmopathy and Graves' hyperthyroidism. Researchers took RNA transcripts and amplified TCR beta CDR3 regions from them. HTBI-primed RT-PCR formed the first round, and a multiplex PCR formed the second. TCRdb itself ran the multiplex PCR reads through MiXCR, one entry per CDR3 protein. The data contain over a million distinct CDR3 sequences, 35% to 40% of them singletons. Sequencing was carried out using peripheral blood or thyroid tissue (not recorded which). These receptors all come from an adult man with Graves' hyperthyroidism.

This clonotype showed up many times. The chain joins TRBV7-8 to TRBJ1-2; no clear D. V was shortened by 2 bases and J by 7 bases, with 8 bases between the two germline ends. The CDR3 has 12 residues. Germline CDR1 is SGHVS and CDR2 is FQNEAQ. In nucleotides, the CDR3 is TGTGCCAGCAGCTTAACCGGATTTGGCTACACCTTC. Protein product: CASSLTGFGYTF. Filled out from reference TRBV7-8 and TRBJ1-2, the complete variable domain reads GAGVSQSPRYKVAKRGQDVALRCDPISGHVSLFWYQQALGQGPEFLTYFQNEAQLDKSGLPSDRFFAERPEGSVSTLKIQRTQQEDSAVYLCASSLTGFGYTFGSGTRLTVV.

The CDR3 DNA follows: TGTGCCAGCAGCTTAGGTTTACAGGCTAATGAAAAACTGTTTTTT. Its protein is CASSLGLQANEKLFF. This rearrangement joins TRBV13 to TRBJ1-4, with D perhaps TRBD1 (5 bases). CDR1 PRHDT and CDR2 FYEKMQ come from the germline V gene (reference sequence). The ends were cut back, 0 bases at V and 3 bases at J, with 8 bases in the middle. CDR3 length equals 15 residues.

The V and J genes are TRBV20-1 and TRBJ2-2; D is undetermined. The germline gives CDR1 DFQATT, CDR2 SNEGSKA (reference sequence). The CDR3 is made up of 12 amino acids. Trimming took 0 bases from V and 9 from J, leaving 8 bases between them. The CDR3 loop reads CSAREGPRELFF. DNA for the CDR3: TGCAGTGCTAGAGAAGGACCGCGGGAGCTGTTTTTT.

Turning to this clonotype: Its ends do not fully match the called genes, so a read error is possible. V usage is TRBV19 and J usage is TRBJ2-2, with 7 positions matching TRBD1. The CDR3 runs to 15 residues. Germline lookup yields CDR1 LNHDA and CDR2 SQIVND (reference sequence). The CDR3 spells CASSPDRTKTGELFF. The CDR3 DNA follows: TGTGCCAGTAGTCCGGACAGGACGAAAACCGGGGAGCTGTTTTTT.

This clonotype was counted at least ten times. The chain uses TRBV19 and TRBJ1-5; 7 positions match TRBD1. V trimming: 4 bases; J trimming: 9 bases; junction bases outside the gene matches: 9. Germline CDR1 LNHDA, CDR2 SQIVND (reference sequence). The CDR3 extends over 14 amino acids. As DNA, the CDR3 is TGTGCCAGTAGTAAACGACAGGGAGATCGGCCCCAGCATTTT. It codes for CASSKRQGDRPQHF.

This clonotype was observed a single time. The chain carries TRBV15 and TRBJ1-6, with D uncertain. Germline CDR1 and CDR2: LNHNV and YYDKDF (reference sequence). The CDR3 loop spans 13 amino acids. V was trimmed by 1 base and J by 13 bases, leaving 11 bases between them. This CDR3 reads CATSRVGEEPLHF. The CDR3 DNA reads TGTGCCACCAGCAGAGTTGGGGAAGAGCCCCTCCACTTT.